One sample yielded the 2 T cell receptor beta chains listed below, sequenced in a study of OX40 agonist ivuxolimab in advanced cancers. The data were produced by immunoSEQ multiplex PCR, yet TCRdb's version contains in-frame clones alone and is incomplete. Of tens of thousands of clones listed, around nine tenths are singletons. This sample comprised CD4+ or CD8+ T cells sorted from blood, obtained in a trial of the OX40 agonist ivuxolimab. Receptors originate from an adult with an advanced solid tumor such as melanoma, head and neck, liver or kidney cancer.

The chain links TRBV6-6 to TRBJ2-3, with a weak D call TRBD1 (6 bases). CDR3 length: 14 amino acids. CDR1 and CDR2 from the germline V gene are MNHNY and SVGAGI (reference sequence). Trimming shortened V by 6 bases and J by 2 bases, and 12 bases separated the two germline ends. CDR3 in amino acids: CASSPGHLTDTQYF. In nucleotides, the CDR3 is TGTGCCAGCAGCCCGGGACACCTCACAGATACGCAGTATTTT.

This rearrangement joins TRBV30 to TRBJ2-1, with TRBD2 as a possible D gene (6 bases). The length of the CDR3 is 16 residues. Deletions cut 1 base from V and 4 bases from J, with 17 bases between. Germline loops: CDR1 GTSNPN, CDR2 SVGIG (reference sequence). This CDR3 is CAWSGLAGKNYNEQFF. The DNA for the CDR3 is TGTGCCTGGAGTGGATTGGCGGGGAAGAATTACAATGAGCAGTTCTTC. Full variable domain (outside the CDR3, taken from reference TRBV30 and TRBJ2-1): SQTIHQWPATLVQPVGSPLSLECTVEGTSNPNLYWYRQAAGRGLQLLFYSVGIGQISSEVPQNLSASRPQDRQFILSSKKLLLSDSGFYLCAWSGLAGKNYNEQFFGPGTRLTVL.